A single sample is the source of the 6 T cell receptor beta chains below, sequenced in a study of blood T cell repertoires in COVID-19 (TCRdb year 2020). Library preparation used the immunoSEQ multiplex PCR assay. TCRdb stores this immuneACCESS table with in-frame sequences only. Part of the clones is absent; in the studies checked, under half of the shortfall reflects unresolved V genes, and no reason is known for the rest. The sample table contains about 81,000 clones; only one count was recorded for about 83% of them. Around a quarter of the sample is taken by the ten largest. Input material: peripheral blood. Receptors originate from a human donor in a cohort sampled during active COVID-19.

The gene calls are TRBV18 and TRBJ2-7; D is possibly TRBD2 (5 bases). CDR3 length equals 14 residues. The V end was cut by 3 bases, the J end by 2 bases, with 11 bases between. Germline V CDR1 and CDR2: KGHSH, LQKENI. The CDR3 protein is CASSPDGVPYEQYF. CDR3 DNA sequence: TGTGCCAGCTCACCGGACGGGGTCCCCTACGAGCAGTACTTC. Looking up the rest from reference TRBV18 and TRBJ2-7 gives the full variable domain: NAGVMQNPRHLVRRRGQEARLRCSPMKGHSHVYWYRQLPEEGLKFMVYLQKENIIDESGMPKERFSAEFPKEGPSILRIQQVVRGDSAAYFCASSPDGVPYEQYFGPGTRLTVT.

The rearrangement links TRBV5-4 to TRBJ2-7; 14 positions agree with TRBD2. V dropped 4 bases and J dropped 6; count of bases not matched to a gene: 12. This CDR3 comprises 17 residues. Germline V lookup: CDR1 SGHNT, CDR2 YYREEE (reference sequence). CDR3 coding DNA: TGTGCCAGCAGCCCAACCTCTGGACTAGCGGGAGGCCCCGAGCAGTACTTC. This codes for CASSPTSGLAGGPEQYF. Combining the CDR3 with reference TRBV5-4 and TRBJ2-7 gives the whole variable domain ETGVTQSPTHLIKTRGQQVTLRCSSQSGHNTVSWYQQALGQGPQFIFQYYREEENGRGNFPPRFSGLQFPNYSSELNVNALELDDSALYLCASSPTSGLAGGPEQYFGPGTRLTVT.

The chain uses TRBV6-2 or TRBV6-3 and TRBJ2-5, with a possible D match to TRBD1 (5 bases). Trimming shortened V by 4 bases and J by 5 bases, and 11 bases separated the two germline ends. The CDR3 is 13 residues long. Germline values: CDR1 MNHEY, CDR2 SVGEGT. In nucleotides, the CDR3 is TGTGCCAGCAGTTGGGGCCAACGGGAGACCCAGTACTTC. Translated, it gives CASSWGQRETQYF.

Here the CDR3 reads CASSFPDRGQSPLHF. The CDR3 nucleotides read TGTGCCAGCAGCTTCCCGGACAGGGGGCAATCACCCCTCCACTTT. The chain combines TRBV7-2 with TRBJ1-6, with 11 bases that match TRBD1. The CDR3 covers 15 residues. The J segment lost 10 bases and the V segment lost 3 bases, leaving 5 bases of the junction unmatched. Germline CDR1 SGHTA, CDR2 FQGNSA.

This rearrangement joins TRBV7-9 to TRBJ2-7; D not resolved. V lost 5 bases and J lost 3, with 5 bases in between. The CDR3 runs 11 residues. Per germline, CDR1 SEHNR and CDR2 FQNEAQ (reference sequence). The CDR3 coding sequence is TGTGCCAGCAGCCCCCACTACGAGCAGTACTTC. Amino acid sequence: CASSPHYEQYF.

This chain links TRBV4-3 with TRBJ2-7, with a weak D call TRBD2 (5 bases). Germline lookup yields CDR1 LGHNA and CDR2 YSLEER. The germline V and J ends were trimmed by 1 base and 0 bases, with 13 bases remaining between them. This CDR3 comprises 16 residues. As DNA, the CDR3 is TGCGCCAGCAGCCAAGTTTGGACTTCTACCTCCTACGAGCAGTACTTC. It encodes CASSQVWTSTSYEQYF.